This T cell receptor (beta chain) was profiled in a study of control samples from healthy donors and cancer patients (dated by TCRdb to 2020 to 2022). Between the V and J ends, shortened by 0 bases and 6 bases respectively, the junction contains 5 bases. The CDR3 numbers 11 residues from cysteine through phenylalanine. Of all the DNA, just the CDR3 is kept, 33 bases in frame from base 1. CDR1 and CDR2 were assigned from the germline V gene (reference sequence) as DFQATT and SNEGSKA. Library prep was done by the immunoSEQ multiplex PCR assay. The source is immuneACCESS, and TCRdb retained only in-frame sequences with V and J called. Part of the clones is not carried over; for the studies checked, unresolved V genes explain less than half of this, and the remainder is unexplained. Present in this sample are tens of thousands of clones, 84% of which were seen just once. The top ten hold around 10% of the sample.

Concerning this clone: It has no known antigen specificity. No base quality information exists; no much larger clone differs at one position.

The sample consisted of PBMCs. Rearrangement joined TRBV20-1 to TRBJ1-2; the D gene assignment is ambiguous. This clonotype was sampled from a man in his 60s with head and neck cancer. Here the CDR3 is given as CSAREFDGYTF. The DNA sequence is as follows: TGCAGTGCTAGAGAGTTCGATGGCTACACCTTC.